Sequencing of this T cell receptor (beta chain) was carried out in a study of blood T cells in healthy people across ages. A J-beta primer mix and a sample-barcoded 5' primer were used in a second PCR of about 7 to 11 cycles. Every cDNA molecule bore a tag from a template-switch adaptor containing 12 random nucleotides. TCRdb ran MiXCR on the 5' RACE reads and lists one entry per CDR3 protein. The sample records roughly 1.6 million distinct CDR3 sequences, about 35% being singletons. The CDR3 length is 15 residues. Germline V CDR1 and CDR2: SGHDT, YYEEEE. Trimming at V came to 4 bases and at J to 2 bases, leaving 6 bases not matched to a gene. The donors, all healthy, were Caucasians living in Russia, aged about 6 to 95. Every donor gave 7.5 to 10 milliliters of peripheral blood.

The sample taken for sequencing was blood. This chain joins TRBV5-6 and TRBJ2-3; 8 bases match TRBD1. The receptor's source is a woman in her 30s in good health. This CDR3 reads CASSPGQVITDTQYF. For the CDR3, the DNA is TGTGCCAGCAGCCCGGGACAGGTGATCACAGATACGCAGTATTTT.